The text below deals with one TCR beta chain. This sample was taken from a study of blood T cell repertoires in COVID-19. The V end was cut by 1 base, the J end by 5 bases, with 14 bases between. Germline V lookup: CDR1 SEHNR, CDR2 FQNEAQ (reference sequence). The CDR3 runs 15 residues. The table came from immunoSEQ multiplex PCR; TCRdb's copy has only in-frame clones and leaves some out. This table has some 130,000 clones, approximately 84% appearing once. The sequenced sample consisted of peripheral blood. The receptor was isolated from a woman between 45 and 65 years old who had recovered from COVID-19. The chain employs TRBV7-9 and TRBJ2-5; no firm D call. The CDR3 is CASSLGGPPRETQYF. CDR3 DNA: TGTGCCAGCAGCTTAGGAGGTCCACCTCGGGAGACCCAGTACTTC.